This T cell receptor (beta chain) was sequenced during a study of cytomegalovirus exposure and HLA in healthy donors. Across the whole study: A prior analysis found roughly 100 million unique TCR beta sequences from around 190 million T cells. Whole-study findings and limits: About 90% or about 30% of the time was how often most TCR beta V segments were productive, according to an earlier analysis. V- and J-gene trimming of TCR beta was linked (in a later analysis) to a missense DCLRE1C variant. In a later analysis, most CMV-associated TCR beta chains appeared HLA-restricted.

To note about this clone: Its antigen is still unknown.

Primers for the PCR totalled 60 Vbeta and 13 Jbeta. Data came from immunoSEQ multiplex PCR; TCRdb stores just in-frame clones and leaves some out. The sample holds about 97,000 clones, roughly four fifths seen once. The specimen was PBMCs. This clonotype was obtained from a man in his fifties in good health and CMV-seronegative.

The CDR3 sequence is CASIVGDGTYEQYF. The DNA of the CDR3 is TGTGCCAGCATCGTAGGAGACGGTACCTACGAGCAGTACTTC. The gene calls are TRBV7-2 and TRBJ2-7; the D is unclear. Trimming pared 7 bases from V and 2 bases from J, leaving 15 bases between. CDR3 length: 14 residues. CDR1 is SGHTA and CDR2 is FQGNSA in the germline V gene.